This T cell receptor beta chain was identified in a study of T cells in Graves' hyperthyroidism and ophthalmopathy. This clonotype was seen many times. Using RNA transcripts as the source, TCR beta CDR3 regions were amplified. The TCR CDR3 first-round RT-PCR relied on the HTBI primer set. Via MiXCR, TCRdb re-called the multiplex PCR reads, giving one row per CDR3 protein. The sample shows 200,000 to 250,000 distinct CDR3 sequences, more than 20% of them seen only once. With 5 bases removed from V and 3 bases from J, the gap between germline ends came to 11 bases. The CDR3 covers 13 residues. Germline CDR1 MNHEY, CDR2 SVGAGI. The study included ophthalmopathy patients with Clinical Activity Score at least 3, NOSPECS grade at least 4 and duration under 3 months.

The chain couples TRBV6-5 to TRBJ2-7; TRBD1 might be the D (6 bases). The clonotype was recovered from a woman in her forties with Graves' ophthalmopathy. The sequencing sample was made of blood. DNA for the CDR3: TGTGCCAGCAGTCCCGAGGGACACTACGAGCAGTACTTC. The encoded protein is CASSPEGHYEQYF.